The sequence of this T cell receptor (beta chain) was determined in a study of T cell repertoires in cytomegalovirus infection. Study information: Public signatures in TCR beta pointed to CMV infection and matching HLA type. Points from the study as a whole: The ex vivo response was dominated by HLA-C-restricted CMV-specific TCR beta clonotypes. Summed frequency of shared TCR beta families picked out CMV carriers who also had the relevant HLA.

MiXCR, applied by TCRdb to the reads, yields one record per CDR3 protein. This table has some 180,000 distinct CDR3 sequences, roughly 9% appearing once. This clonotype was seen ten or more times. Antigen: not known. Sequencing was performed on PBMCs. The receptor's source is a human donor in good health (CMV status not recorded). Some clones in this sample may be carry-over from other donors' samples.

In DNA form, the CDR3 reads TGTGCCAGCAGTTCTGACTCACTCTATGGCTACACCTTC. It yields the protein CASSSDSLYGYTF. This chain uses TRBV7-2 with TRBJ1-2; D remains unclear. V shed 6 bases and J shed 4 bases, with 12 bases lying between them. The CDR3 consists of 13 residues. Germline CDR1 and CDR2: SGHTA and FQGNSA. Together with reference TRBV7-2 and TRBJ1-2, the CDR3 gives the full variable domain: GAGVSQSPSNKVTEKGKDVELRCDPISGHTALYWYRQSLGQGLEFLIYFQGNSAPDKSGLPSDRFSAERTGGSVSTLTIQRTQQEDSAVYLCASSSDSLYGYTFGSGTRLTVV.